This TCR beta chain was identified in a study of blood T cells in healthy people across ages. Donation came from healthy Caucasian individuals in Russia who were aged roughly 6 to 95. The ends were cut back, 2 bases at V and 4 bases at J, with 10 bases in the middle. This CDR3 region has 14 residues. Germline loops: CDR1 MNHEY, CDR2 SMNVEV (reference sequence). Combining a sample-barcoded 5' primer with a J-beta primer mix, a second PCR ran for roughly 6 to 12 cycles. TCRdb re-derived calls from the 5' RACE reads in MiXCR, one entry per CDR3 protein. This table has over 600,000 distinct CDR3 sequences, 35% to 50% appearing once.

Source material: blood. This receptor was obtained from a man aged 80 or over in good health. V and J are TRBV27 and TRBJ2-3; the D is unclear. The CDR3 protein is CASSLTYSADTQYF. CDR3 sequence (DNA): TGTGCCAGCAGTTTAACCTACAGTGCAGATACGCAGTATTTT.